These 6 T cell receptor beta chains came from one sample sequenced in a study of vaccination effects on CD4 cells after COVID-19. Subsequent to 10 days of culture, CD4+ T cells were isolated. The antigens of these receptors remain unknown. The repertoire was sequenced with immunoSEQ multiplex PCR; TCRdb's copy has only in-frame clones and lacks some. The sample contains 50,000 to 70,000 clones, 72% of which appear only once. This material consisted of CD4+ T cells from PBMCs cultured without peptide, taken before COVID-19 vaccination. Every receptor here comes from a human donor who had a prior SARS-CoV-2 infection.

In this sample, this clone turned up a few times. The chain has TRBV3-1 (or the pseudogene TRBV3-2) and TRBJ1-1, with 10 bases identical to TRBD1. The CDR3 is 16 residues long. J gave up 6 bases and V 3 bases, and 10 bases lay outside the gene matches. The germline V gene has CDR1 LGHDT and CDR2 YNNKEL (reference sequence). Here the CDR3 DNA reads TGTGCCAGCAGCCAGACAGGGGGCGCGAGTTCGCCTGAAGCTTTCTTT. Translating it yields CASSQTGGASSPEAFF.

The V and J genes are TRBV9 and TRBJ1-2, with D unresolved. CDR3 length: 14 amino acids. Germline values: CDR1 SGDLS, CDR2 YYNGEE. V gave up 0 bases and J gave up 6 bases, with 12 bases separating them. The CDR3 nucleotides are TGTGCCAGCAGCGTAGACGGCGGGTTAGATGGCTACACCTTC. This codes for CASSVDGGLDGYTF. Full variable domain (remainder filled in from reference TRBV9 and TRBJ1-2): DSGVTQTPKHLITATGQRVTLRCSPRSGDLSVYWYQQSLDQGLQFLIQYYNGEERAKGNILERFSAQQFPDLHSELNLSSLELGDSALYFCASSVDGGLDGYTFGSGTRLTVV.

The chain combines TRBV11-2 with TRBJ2-2, with D perhaps TRBD1 (6 bases). Trimming cost V 5 bases and J 2 bases, with 15 bases left between them. Germline assignment: CDR1 SGHAT and CDR2 FQNNGV. The CDR3 contains 16 residues. DNA for the CDR3: TGTGCCAGCAGCGTACAGGGCAAACTTAACACCGGGGAGCTGTTTTTT. This encodes CASSVQGKLNTGELFF.

The chain has TRBV5-4 and TRBJ2-5; 9 bases line up with TRBD2. The germline V gene encodes CDR1 SGHNT and CDR2 YYREEE (reference sequence). J gave up 3 bases and V 4 bases, and 4 bases lay outside the gene matches. This CDR3 has 14 amino acids. For the CDR3, the DNA is TGTGCCAGCAGCGTTAGCGGGAGAAAAGAGACCCAGTACTTC. Translated: CASSVSGRKETQYF.

The count of this clone is one. The CDR3 region is CASSPLGRGGNTDTQYF. The DNA of the CDR3 is TGTGCCAGCAGCCCCCTCGGGCGGGGGGGGAACACAGATACGCAGTATTTT. The rearrangement links TRBV3-1 (or the pseudogene TRBV3-2) to TRBJ2-3; 9 bases agree with TRBD2. After removal of 4 bases from V and 2 bases from J, the junction contained 10 bases not matched to a gene. The CDR3 has 17 amino acids. The germline V gene encodes CDR1 LGHDT and CDR2 YNNKEL (reference sequence).

DNA for the CDR3: TGTGCCAGTAGTATACAGGTTGCAGATACGCAGTATTTT. Protein: CASSIQVADTQYF. This chain connects TRBV19 to TRBJ2-3; D is unresolved. Per the germline V gene, CDR1 is LNHDA and CDR2 is SQIVND (reference sequence). The CDR3 spans 13 residues. V dropped 2 bases and J dropped 4 bases, with 7 bases sitting between them. Looking up the rest from reference TRBV19 and TRBJ2-3 gives the full variable domain: DGGITQSPKYLFRKEGQNVTLSCEQNLNHDAMYWYRQDPGQGLRLIYYSQIVNDFQKGDIAEGYSVSREKKESFPLTVTSAQKNPTAFYLCASSIQVADTQYFGPGTRLTVL.